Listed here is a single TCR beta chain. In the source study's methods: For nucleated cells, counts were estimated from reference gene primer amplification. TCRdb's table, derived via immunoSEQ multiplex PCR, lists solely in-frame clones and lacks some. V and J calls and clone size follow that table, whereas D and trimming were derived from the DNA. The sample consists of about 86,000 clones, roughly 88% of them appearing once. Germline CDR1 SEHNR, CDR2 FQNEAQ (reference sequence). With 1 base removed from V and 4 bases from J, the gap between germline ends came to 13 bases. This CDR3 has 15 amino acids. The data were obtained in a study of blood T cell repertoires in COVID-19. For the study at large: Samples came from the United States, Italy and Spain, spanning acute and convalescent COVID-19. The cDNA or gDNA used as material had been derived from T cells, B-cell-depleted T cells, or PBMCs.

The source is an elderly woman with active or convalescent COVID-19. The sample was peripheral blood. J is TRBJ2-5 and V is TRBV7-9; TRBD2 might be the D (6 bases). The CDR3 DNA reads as TGTGCCAGCAGCTTAGGGGGGGACCCCGTAGAGACCCAGTACTTC. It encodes CASSLGGDPVETQYF.